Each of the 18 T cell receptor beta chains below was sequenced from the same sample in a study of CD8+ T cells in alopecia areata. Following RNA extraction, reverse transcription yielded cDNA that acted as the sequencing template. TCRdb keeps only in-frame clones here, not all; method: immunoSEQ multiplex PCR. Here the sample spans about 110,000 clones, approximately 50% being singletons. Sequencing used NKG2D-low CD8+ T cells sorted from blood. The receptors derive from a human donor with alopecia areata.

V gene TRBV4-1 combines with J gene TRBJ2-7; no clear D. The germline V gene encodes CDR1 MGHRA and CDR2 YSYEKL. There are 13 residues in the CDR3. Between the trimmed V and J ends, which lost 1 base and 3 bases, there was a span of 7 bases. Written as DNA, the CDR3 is TGCGCCAGCAGCCAAGGATTTGGCTACGAGCAGTACTTC. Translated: CASSQGFGYEQYF.

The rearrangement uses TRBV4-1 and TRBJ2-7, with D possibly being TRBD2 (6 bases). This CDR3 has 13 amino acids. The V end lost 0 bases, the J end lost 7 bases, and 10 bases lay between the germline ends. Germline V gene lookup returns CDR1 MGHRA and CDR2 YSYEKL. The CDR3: CASSQDGLMEQYF. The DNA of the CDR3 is TGCGCCAGCAGCCAAGATGGACTAATGGAGCAGTACTTC.

CDR3 coding DNA: TGTGCCAGCAGCCTCGACGGTCTGCAAGAGACCCAGTACTTC. Protein sequence: CASSLDGLQETQYF. The chain uses TRBV27 and TRBJ2-5; D remains unclear. V lost 6 bases, J lost 2 bases, and 13 bases lay in between. CDR3 size: 14 residues. Germline-derived CDR1 and CDR2 are MNHEY and SMNVEV (reference sequence).

The CDR3 DNA reads as TGTGCCAGCAGACCGGGACTCTTAAAGGCAGATACGCAGTATTTT. Amino acid sequence: CASRPGLLKADTQYF. V gene TRBV28 combines with J gene TRBJ2-3, with D maybe TRBD2 (6 bases). This CDR3 region has 15 residues. Germline values: CDR1 MDHEN, CDR2 SYDVKM. The V end lost 6 bases, the J end lost 4 bases, and 17 bases lay between the germline ends.

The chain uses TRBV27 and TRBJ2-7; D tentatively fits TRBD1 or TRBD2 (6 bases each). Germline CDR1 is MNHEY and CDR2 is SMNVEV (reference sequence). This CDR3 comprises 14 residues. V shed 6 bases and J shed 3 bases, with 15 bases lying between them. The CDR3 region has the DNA TGTGCCAGCAGGAAGGGGGGCCAGGGCTACGAGCAGTACTTC. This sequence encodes CASRKGGQGYEQYF.

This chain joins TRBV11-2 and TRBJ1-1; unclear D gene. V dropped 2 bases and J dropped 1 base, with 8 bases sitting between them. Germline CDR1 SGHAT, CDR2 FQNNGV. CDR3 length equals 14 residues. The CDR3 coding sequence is TGTGCCAGCAGCTTAACACGGCCGAACACTGAAGCTTTCTTT. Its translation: CASSLTRPNTEAFF.

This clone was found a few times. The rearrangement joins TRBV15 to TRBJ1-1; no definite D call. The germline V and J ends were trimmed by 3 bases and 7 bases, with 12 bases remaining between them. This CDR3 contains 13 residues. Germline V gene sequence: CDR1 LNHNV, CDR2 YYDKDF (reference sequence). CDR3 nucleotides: TGTGCCACCAGCAGCGAACAGTCCCTTGAAGCTTTCTTT. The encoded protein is CATSSEQSLEAFF. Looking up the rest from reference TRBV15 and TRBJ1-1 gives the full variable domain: DAMVIQNPRYQVTQFGKPVTLSCSQTLNHNVMYWYQQKSSQAPKLLFHYYDKDFNNEADTPDNFQSRRPNTSFCFLDIRSPGLGDTAMYLCATSSEQSLEAFFGQGTRLTVV.

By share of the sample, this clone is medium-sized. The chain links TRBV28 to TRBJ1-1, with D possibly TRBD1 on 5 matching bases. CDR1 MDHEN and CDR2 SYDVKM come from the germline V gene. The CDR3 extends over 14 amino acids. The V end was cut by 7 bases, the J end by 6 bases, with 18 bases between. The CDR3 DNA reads TGTGCCAGCACTCTTTGGGAGGGAGGGGCTGAAGCTTTCTTT. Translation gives CASTLWEGGAEAFF.

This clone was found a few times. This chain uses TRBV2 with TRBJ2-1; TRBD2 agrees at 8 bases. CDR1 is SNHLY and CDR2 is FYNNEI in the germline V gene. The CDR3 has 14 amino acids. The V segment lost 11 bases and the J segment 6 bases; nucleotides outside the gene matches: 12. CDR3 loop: CACLAGIGINEQFF. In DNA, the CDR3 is TGTGCCTGCTTAGCGGGAATCGGGATCAATGAGCAGTTCTTC.

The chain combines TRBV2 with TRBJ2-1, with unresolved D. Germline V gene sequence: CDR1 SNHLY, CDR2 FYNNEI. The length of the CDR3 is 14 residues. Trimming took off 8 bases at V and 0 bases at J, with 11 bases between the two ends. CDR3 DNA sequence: TGTGCCAGCGTAACTACGACCTCCTACAATGAGCAGTTCTTC. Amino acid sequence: CASVTTTSYNEQFF.

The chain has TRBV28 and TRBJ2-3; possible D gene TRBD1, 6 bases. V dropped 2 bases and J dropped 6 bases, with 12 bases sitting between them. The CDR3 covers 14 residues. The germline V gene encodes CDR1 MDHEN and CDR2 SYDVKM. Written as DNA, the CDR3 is TGTGCCAGCAGTTTAAACGACAGGCTCGATACGCAGTATTTT. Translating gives CASSLNDRLDTQYF.

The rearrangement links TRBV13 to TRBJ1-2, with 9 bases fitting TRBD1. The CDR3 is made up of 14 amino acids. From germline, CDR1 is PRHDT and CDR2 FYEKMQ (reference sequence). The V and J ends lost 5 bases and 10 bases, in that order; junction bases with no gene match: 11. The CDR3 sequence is CASSPGTGSLHYTF. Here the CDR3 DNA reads TGTGCCAGCAGCCCCGGGACAGGGTCATTACACTACACCTTC.

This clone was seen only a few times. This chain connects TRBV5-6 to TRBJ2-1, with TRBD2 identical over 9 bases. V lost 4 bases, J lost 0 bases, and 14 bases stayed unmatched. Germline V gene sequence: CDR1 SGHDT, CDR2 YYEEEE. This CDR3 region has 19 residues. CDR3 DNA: TGTGCCAGCAGCCACAATAGCGGGAGCGGTCGTTACTCCTACAATGAGCAGTTCTTC. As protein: CASSHNSGSGRYSYNEQFF.

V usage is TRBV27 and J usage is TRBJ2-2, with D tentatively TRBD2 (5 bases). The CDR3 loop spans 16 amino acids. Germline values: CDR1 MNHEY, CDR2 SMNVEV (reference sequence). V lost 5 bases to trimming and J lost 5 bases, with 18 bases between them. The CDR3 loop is CASSPDLRGRTGELFF. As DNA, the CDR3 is TGTGCCAGCAGTCCCGACCTCCGGGGTCGGACCGGGGAGCTGTTTTTT.

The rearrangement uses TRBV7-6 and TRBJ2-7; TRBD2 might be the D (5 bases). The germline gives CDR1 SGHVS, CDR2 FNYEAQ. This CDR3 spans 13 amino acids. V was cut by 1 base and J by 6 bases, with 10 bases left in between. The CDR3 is CASSLVQAGEQYF. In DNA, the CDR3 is TGTGCCAGCAGCTTAGTCCAGGCGGGCGAGCAGTACTTC.

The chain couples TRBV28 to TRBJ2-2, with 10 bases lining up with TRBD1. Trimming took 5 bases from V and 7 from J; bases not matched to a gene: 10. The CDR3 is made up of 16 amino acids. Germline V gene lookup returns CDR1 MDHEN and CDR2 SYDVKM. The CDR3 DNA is TGTGCCAGCAGTGTACCGACAGGGGGCGCCGGCGGGGAGCTGTTTTTT. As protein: CASSVPTGGAGGELFF.

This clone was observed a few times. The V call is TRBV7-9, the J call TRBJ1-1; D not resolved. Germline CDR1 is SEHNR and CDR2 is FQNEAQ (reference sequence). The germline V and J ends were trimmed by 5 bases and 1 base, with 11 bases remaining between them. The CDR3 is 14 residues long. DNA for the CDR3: TGTGCCAGCAGCCTGTCGAGCGAGAACACTGAAGCTTTCTTT. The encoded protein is CASSLSSENTEAFF.

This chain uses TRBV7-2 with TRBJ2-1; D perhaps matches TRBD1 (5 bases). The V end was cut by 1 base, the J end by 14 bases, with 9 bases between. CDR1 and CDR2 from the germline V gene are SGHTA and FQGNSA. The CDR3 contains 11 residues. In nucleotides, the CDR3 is TGTGCCAGCAGCTTAGGACAGATCGAGTTCTTC. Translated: CASSLGQIEFF.